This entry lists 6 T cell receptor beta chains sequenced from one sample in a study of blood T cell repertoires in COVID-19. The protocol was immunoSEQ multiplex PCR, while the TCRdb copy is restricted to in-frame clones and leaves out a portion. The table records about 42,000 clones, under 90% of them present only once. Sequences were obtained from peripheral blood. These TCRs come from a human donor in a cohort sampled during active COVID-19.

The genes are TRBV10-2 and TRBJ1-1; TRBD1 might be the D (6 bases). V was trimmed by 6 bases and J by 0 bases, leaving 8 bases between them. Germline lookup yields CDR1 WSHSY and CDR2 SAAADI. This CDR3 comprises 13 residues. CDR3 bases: TGCGCCAGCAGCGGACAGATGAACACTGAAGCTTTCTTT. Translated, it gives CASSGQMNTEAFF.

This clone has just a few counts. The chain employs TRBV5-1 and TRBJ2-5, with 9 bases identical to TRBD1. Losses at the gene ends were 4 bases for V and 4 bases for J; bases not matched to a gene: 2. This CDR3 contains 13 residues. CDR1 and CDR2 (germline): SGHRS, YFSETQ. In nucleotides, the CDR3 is TGCGCCAGCAGCCGGGGACAGGGAGAGACCCAGTACTTC. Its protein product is CASSRGQGETQYF.

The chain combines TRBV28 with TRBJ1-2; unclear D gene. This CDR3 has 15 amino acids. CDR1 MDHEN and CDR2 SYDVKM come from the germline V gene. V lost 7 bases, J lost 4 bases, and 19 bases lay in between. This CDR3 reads CASTVGGNPFYGYTF. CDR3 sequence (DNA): TGTGCCAGCACAGTGGGAGGAAACCCCTTCTATGGCTACACCTTC.

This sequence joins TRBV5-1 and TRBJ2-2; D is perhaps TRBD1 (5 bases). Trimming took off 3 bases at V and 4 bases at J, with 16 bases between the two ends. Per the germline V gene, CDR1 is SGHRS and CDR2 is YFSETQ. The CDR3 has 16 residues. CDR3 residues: CASSWGIDRGTGELFF. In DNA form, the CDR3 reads TGCGCCAGCAGCTGGGGCATAGATCGTGGCACCGGGGAGCTGTTTTTT.

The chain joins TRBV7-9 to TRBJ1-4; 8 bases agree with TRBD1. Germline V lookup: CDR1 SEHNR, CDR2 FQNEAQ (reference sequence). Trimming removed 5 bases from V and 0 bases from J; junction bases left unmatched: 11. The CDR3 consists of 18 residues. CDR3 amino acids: CASSDQVRGLATNEKLFF. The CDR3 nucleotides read TGTGCCAGCAGCGATCAAGTCAGGGGGCTTGCAACTAATGAAAAACTGTTTTTT. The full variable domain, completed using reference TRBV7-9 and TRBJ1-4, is DTGVSQNPRHKITKRGQNVTFRCDPISEHNRLYWYRQTLGQGPEFLTYFQNEAQLEKSRLLSDRFSAERPKGSFSTLEIQRTEQGDSAMYLCASSDQVRGLATNEKLFFGSGTQLSVL.

CDR3 region: CASSYLRENTEAFF. The CDR3 nucleotides are TGTGCCAGCAGTTACCTCCGGGAGAACACTGAAGCTTTCTTT. This chain links TRBV6-2 or TRBV6-3 with TRBJ1-1; no definite D call. CDR1 is MNHEY and CDR2 is SVGEGT in the germline V gene. This CDR3 spans 14 amino acids. The V and J ends lost 2 bases and 1 base respectively, with 8 bases between them.